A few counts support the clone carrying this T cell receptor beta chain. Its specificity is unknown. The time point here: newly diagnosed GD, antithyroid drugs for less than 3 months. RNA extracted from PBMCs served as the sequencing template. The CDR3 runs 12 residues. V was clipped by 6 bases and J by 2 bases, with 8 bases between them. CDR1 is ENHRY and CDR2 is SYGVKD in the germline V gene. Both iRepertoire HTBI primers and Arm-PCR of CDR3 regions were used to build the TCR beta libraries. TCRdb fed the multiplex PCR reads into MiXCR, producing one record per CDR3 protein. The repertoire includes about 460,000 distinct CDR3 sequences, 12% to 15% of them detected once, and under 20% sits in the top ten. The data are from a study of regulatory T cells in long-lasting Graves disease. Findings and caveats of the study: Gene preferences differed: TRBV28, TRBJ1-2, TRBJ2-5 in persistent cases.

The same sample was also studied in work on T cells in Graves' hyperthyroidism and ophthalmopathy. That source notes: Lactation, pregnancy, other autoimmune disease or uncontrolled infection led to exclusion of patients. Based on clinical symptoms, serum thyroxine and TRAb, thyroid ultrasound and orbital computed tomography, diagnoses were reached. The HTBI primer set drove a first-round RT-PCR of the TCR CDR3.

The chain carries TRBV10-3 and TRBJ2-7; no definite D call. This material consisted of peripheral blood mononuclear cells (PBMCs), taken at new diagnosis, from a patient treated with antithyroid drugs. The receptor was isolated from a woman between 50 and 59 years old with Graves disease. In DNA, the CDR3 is TGTGCCATCAGCCCCGGACCCTACGAGCAGTACTTC. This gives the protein CAISPGPYEQYF.